The clone carrying this TCR beta chain was picked up many times. Its target is unknown. This specimen comes from a study of T cell repertoires in cytomegalovirus infection. This CDR3 region has 17 residues. Germline loops: CDR1 SGHVS, CDR2 FNYEAQ. The V and J ends lost 5 bases and 0 bases, in that order; junction bases with no gene match: 12. One entry per CDR3 protein, called by TCRdb with MiXCR from the reads. The repertoire holds roughly 990,000 distinct CDR3 sequences, with roughly 30% as singletons. This receptor was obtained from a human donor in good health (CMV status not recorded). Some clones in this sample may be carry-over from other donors' samples. J is TRBJ1-1 and V is TRBV7-6; 7 bases map to TRBD1. Sequencing used cultured CD8+ T cells from PBMCs, obtained from culture after CMV antigen stimulation. The CDR3 region has the DNA TGTGCCAGCAGCCAACTAGGGACAGTAGATATGAACACTGAAGCTTTCTTT. It codes for CASSQLGTVDMNTEAFF.